The clone carrying this TCR beta chain was recorded a few times. The sample is drawn from a study of early T cells in non-severe SARS-CoV-2 infection. TCRdb analysed the 5' RACE reads with MiXCR anew, one entry per CDR3 protein. The sample lists roughly 30,000 distinct CDR3 sequences; around 5.8% were seen once. The receptor's source is an adult who was a healthcare worker with PCR-confirmed SARS-CoV-2 infection or an uninfected control (not recorded which). Sample: whole blood, taken at baseline.

Here the CDR3 DNA reads TGTGCCAGCAGCCCCCAGGGGGCAGATACGCAGTATTTT. This sequence encodes CASSPQGADTQYF. The genes are TRBV7-2 and TRBJ2-3, with 7 bases lining up with TRBD1. CDR1 is SGHTA and CDR2 is FQGNSA in the germline V gene. The CDR3 has 13 residues. V shed 5 bases and J 4 bases; nucleotides not matched to a gene: 3. Full variable domain (remainder filled in from reference TRBV7-2 and TRBJ2-3): GAGVSQSPSNKVTEKGKDVELRCDPISGHTALYWYRQSLGQGLEFLIYFQGNSAPDKSGLPSDRFSAERTGGSVSTLTIQRTQQEDSAVYLCASSPQGADTQYFGPGTRLTVL.